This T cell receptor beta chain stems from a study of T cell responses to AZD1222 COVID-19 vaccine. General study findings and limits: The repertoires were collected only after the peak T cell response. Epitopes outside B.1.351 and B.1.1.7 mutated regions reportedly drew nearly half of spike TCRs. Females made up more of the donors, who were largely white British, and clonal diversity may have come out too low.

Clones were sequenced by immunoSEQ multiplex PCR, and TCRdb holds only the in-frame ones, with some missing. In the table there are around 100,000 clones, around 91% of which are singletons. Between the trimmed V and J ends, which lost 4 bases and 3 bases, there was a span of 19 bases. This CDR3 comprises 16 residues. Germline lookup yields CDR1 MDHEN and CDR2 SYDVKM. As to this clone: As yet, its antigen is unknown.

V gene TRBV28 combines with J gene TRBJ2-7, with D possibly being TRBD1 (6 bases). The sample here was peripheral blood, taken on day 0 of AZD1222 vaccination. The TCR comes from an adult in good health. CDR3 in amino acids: CASSSPWGPHNYEQYF. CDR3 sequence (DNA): TGTGCCAGCAGTTCCCCGTGGGGGCCGCACAACTACGAGCAGTACTTC.